This T cell receptor (beta chain) appears in the sequencing data of a study of blood T cell repertoires in COVID-19. Background on the study: Samples came from the United States, Italy and Spain, spanning acute and convalescent COVID-19. PBMCs, B-cell-depleted T cells, or T cells provided the cDNA or gDNA that made up the material.

In the authors' methods: Amplifying reference gene primers gave estimates of nucleated cell counts. Profiling relied on immunoSEQ multiplex PCR, and the TCRdb table lists in-frame clones only, not all of them. That table is the source of V, J and clone size, and D and trimming were worked out from the DNA. Of some 16,000 clones listed, roughly 82% were seen once; the top ten hold roughly 23%. Trimming left V 10 bases short and J 2 bases short, with 18 bases between. Germline V lookup: CDR1 ENHRY, CDR2 SYGVKD. There are 14 residues in the CDR3. Sequencing was done on a sample of peripheral blood. The rearrangement links TRBV10-3 to TRBJ2-7; possible D gene TRBD2, 7 bases. The sequence came from a man older than 75 with active COVID-19. The CDR3 DNA sequence: TGTGCCACCAACGAGGGGGGGAGGGCCTACGAGCAGTACTTC. Translated: CATNEGGRAYEQYF.